These 8 T cell receptor beta chains were all obtained from the same sample, sequenced in a study of radiotherapy plus CTLA-4 blockade in lung cancer. The method was immunoSEQ multiplex PCR; TCRdb's version includes in-frame clones alone and lacks a portion of them. The sample has under 65,000 clones; roughly 77% are singletons. The sequenced sample was peripheral blood, obtained from a patient treated with radiotherapy plus ipilimumab. The receptor source for this set is a human donor with non-small cell lung cancer who had a complete response to radiotherapy plus ipilimumab.

The V and J genes are TRBV18 and TRBJ1-1; TRBD1 matches 9 bases. Germline CDR1 is KGHSH and CDR2 is LQKENI. The CDR3 is 15 residues long. V dropped 3 bases and J dropped 11; count of bases not matched to a gene: 13. The CDR3 DNA follows: TGTGCCAGCTCACCCTGGGACAGGGAGCCAGTTGGGGCTTTCTTT. Translation gives CASSPWDREPVGAFF. Full variable domain (rest looked up from reference TRBV18 and TRBJ1-1): NAGVMQNPRHLVRRRGQEARLRCSPMKGHSHVYWYRQLPEEGLKFMVYLQKENIIDESGMPKERFSAEFPKEGPSILRIQQVVRGDSAAYFCASSPWDREPVGAFFGQGTRLTVV.

The chain uses TRBV2 and TRBJ1-1, with D maybe TRBD1 (5 bases). This CDR3 contains 16 residues. The V end was cut by 3 bases, the J end by 4 bases, with 18 bases between. Looked up from germline, CDR1 is SNHLY and CDR2 is FYNNEI. The CDR3 spells CASSEGGGGRGTEAFF. CDR3 coding DNA: TGTGCCAGCAGTGAGGGTGGGGGGGGAAGGGGCACTGAAGCTTTCTTT.

The rearrangement uses TRBV5-5 and TRBJ1-2; 7 nucleotides line up with TRBD1. CDR3 length equals 15 residues. Germline-derived CDR1 and CDR2 are SGHKS and YYEKEE (reference sequence). V gave up 4 bases and J gave up 2 bases; unmatched junction bases: 8. CDR3 residues: CASSNRQGLNYGYTF. CDR3 DNA: TGTGCCAGCAGCAACCGACAGGGATTGAACTATGGCTACACCTTC.

The V gene is TRBV9, the J gene TRBJ2-1, with D perhaps TRBD1 (5 bases). There are 14 residues in the CDR3. Trimming stripped 4 bases from V and 4 bases from J, with 12 bases between. Per the germline V gene, CDR1 is SGDLS and CDR2 is YYNGEE. The CDR3 sequence is CASSPLDSYNEQFF. CDR3 coding DNA: TGTGCCAGCAGCCCCCTCGACAGTTACAATGAGCAGTTCTTC.

The chain carries TRBV5-4 and TRBJ2-5, with 13 nucleotides matching TRBD2. Trimming cost V 0 bases and J 4 bases; bases outside gene matches: 9. The germline gives CDR1 SGHNT, CDR2 YYREEE (reference sequence). The CDR3 length is 18 residues. The CDR3 bases are TGTGCCAGCAGCTTGGGTGGGACTAGCGGGATGATGCGAGAGACCCAGTACTTC. Translated, it gives CASSLGGTSGMMRETQYF.

This clone was counted once. The chain uses TRBV18 and TRBJ2-1, with 11 bases fitting TRBD2. The CDR3 extends over 18 amino acids. Per the germline V gene, CDR1 is KGHSH and CDR2 is LQKENI. Germline trimming cut 3 bases from V and 1 base from J; bases unmatched to any gene: 8. The CDR3 bases are TGTGCCAGCTCACCGTCTAGCGGGGGGTATGTATCCTACAATGAGCAGTTCTTC. Residues: CASSPSSGGYVSYNEQFF.

This clone was picked up one time. The chain is built from TRBV4-1 and TRBJ1-1, with D unresolved. The V gene's germline CDR1 is MGHRA and CDR2 YSYEKL. Trimming took off 6 bases at V and 4 bases at J, with 12 bases between the two ends. The CDR3 totals 13 residues. CDR3 loop: CASRSVGSTEAFF. CDR3 bases: TGCGCCAGCAGAAGCGTAGGGAGCACTGAAGCTTTCTTT.

The chain has TRBV5-1 and TRBJ2-1; unclear D gene. V shed 0 bases and J shed 0 bases, with 25 bases lying between them. The length of the CDR3 is 21 residues. Germline loops: CDR1 SGHRS, CDR2 YFSETQ. CDR3 sequence reads: CASSLAIRPAATLSSYNEQFF. The CDR3 DNA sequence: TGCGCCAGCAGCTTGGCCATTAGGCCTGCGGCTACGTTGAGCTCCTACAATGAGCAGTTCTTC.